These 8 T cell receptor beta chains share one sample of origin, sequenced in a study of T cells in Graves' hyperthyroidism and ophthalmopathy. Amplification of TCR beta CDR3 regions used RNA as the template. A set of HTBI primers served as the primers for a first-round RT-PCR of the TCR CDR3. TCRdb passed the multiplex PCR reads through MiXCR, listing each CDR3 protein once. In the table there are 360,000 or so distinct CDR3 sequences, 12% to 15% of which are singletons. The sequenced sample consisted of blood. The receptor source for this set is a woman aged 60-70 years with Graves' ophthalmopathy.

The chain links TRBV2 to TRBJ2-1, with D perhaps TRBD2 (5 bases). V lost 0 bases to trimming and J lost 7 bases, with 19 bases between them. There are 17 residues in the CDR3. Germline-derived CDR1 and CDR2 are SNHLY and FYNNEI. The CDR3: CASSEALQTPPGNEQFF. The CDR3 DNA follows: TGTGCCAGCAGTGAAGCGCTTCAAACACCCCCGGGGAATGAGCAGTTCTTC.

This chain uses TRBV14 with TRBJ2-5; tentatively, D is TRBD2 (6 bases). V was clipped by 1 base and J by 2 bases, with 11 bases between them. CDR3 size: 15 residues. Germline CDR1 and CDR2: SGHDN and FVKESK. In nucleotides, the CDR3 is TGTGCCAGCAGCCAAGGAGCGGGCCCACAAGAGACCCAGTACTTC. Translation: CASSQGAGPQETQYF.

This clonotype was observed at least ten times. This chain joins TRBV2 and TRBJ2-7; D unclear. The CDR3 contains 11 residues. V was trimmed by 5 bases and J by 5 bases, leaving 7 bases between them. The germline CDR1 and CDR2 sequences are SNHLY and FYNNEI. CDR3 sequence (DNA): TGTGCCAGCAGTTCAGGTCACGAGCAGTACTTC. Residues: CASSSGHEQYF.

This chain connects TRBV29-1 to TRBJ1-5, with D possibly being TRBD1 (5 bases). This CDR3 has 13 amino acids. The V and J ends lost 4 bases and 7 bases respectively, with 14 bases between them. Germline V gene sequence: CDR1 SQVTM, CDR2 ANQGSEA. The CDR3 spells CSVAWGVGQPQHF. Here the CDR3 DNA reads TGCAGCGTTGCGTGGGGCGTTGGACAGCCCCAGCATTTT.

This clonotype was observed at least ten times. This chain connects TRBV10-3 to TRBJ2-3; maybe TRBD2 (5 bases). V was shortened by 3 bases and J by 2 bases, with 12 bases between the two germline ends. CDR1 and CDR2 from the germline V gene are ENHRY and SYGVKD. The CDR3 loop spans 15 amino acids. The CDR3 here is CAISDRSGLTDTQYF. The CDR3 bases are TGTGCCATCAGTGATAGGAGCGGCCTCACAGATACGCAGTATTTT.

This clonotype occurred a few times. The gene calls are TRBV12-3 or TRBV12-4 and TRBJ1-1; D is undetermined. The V end lost 6 bases, the J end lost 0 bases, and 8 bases lay between the germline ends. The CDR3 covers 13 residues. The CDR3: CASSPWVNTEAFF. The CDR3 DNA sequence: TGTGCCAGCAGCCCCTGGGTGAACACTGAAGCTTTCTTT.

The genes are TRBV19 and TRBJ2-5; the D gene is possibly TRBD2 (6 bases). Trimming removed 0 bases at V and 4 bases at J, with 12 bases between. CDR3 length equals 15 residues. The germline V gene has CDR1 LNHDA and CDR2 SQIVND (reference sequence). This CDR3 reads CASSIDFGGGETQYF. CDR3 DNA: TGTGCCAGTAGTATAGATTTTGGGGGAGGAGAGACCCAGTACTTC. Full variable domain (rest looked up from reference TRBV19 and TRBJ2-5): DGGITQSPKYLFRKEGQNVTLSCEQNLNHDAMYWYRQDPGQGLRLIYYSQIVNDFQKGDIAEGYSVSREKKESFPLTVTSAQKNPTAFYLCASSIDFGGGETQYFGPGTRLLVL.

This clonotype was seen more than once but under ten times. The chain joins TRBV6-2 or TRBV6-3 to TRBJ2-5; D not resolved. CDR3 length: 12 residues. CDR1 is MNHEY, CDR2 SVGEGT, per germline. Trimming cost V 8 bases and J 5 bases, with 12 bases left between them. CDR3 DNA sequence: TGTGCCAGCCTAAACGGGTTGGAGACCCAGTACTTC. Its translation is CASLNGLETQYF.